These 20 T cell receptor beta chains originate from one sample sequenced in a study of T cell changes during pregnancy in multiple sclerosis. Produced via immunoSEQ multiplex PCR; TCRdb's table is partial and in-frame only. The data show tens of thousands of clones, roughly 88% seen once. This specimen was peripheral blood, taken after pregnancy. These receptors all come from a female donor in good health, enrolled as a control in a pregnancy study.

This clone was seen just once. The chain uses TRBV25-1 and TRBJ1-1; tentatively, D is TRBD1 (5 bases). The V and J ends lost 7 bases and 5 bases respectively, with 20 bases between them. The CDR3 has 15 amino acids. Germline CDR1 and CDR2: MGHDK and SYGVNS. The CDR3 DNA follows: TGTGCCAGCATAAACCCGGCAGGGAGGGATACTGAAGCTTTCTTT. It specifies CASINPAGRDTEAFF.

The chain carries TRBV25-1 and TRBJ2-3, with 8 bases that match TRBD1. CDR3 size: 16 residues. Germline-derived CDR1 and CDR2 are MGHDK and SYGVNS. The V and J ends lost 10 bases and 2 bases, in that order; junction bases with no gene match: 14. Here the CDR3 reads CATSVRTGLITDTQYF. CDR3 bases: TGTGCCACCTCCGTCCGGACAGGGCTTATCACAGATACGCAGTATTTT.

The chain is built from TRBV10-3 and TRBJ2-1; 7 bases fit TRBD1. The germline gives CDR1 ENHRY, CDR2 SYGVKD. The CDR3 length is 12 residues. V shed 9 bases and J 5 bases; nucleotides not matched to a gene: 4. In nucleotides, the CDR3 is TGTGCCATACGGGACAGTAACAATGAGCAGTTCTTC. Protein product: CAIRDSNNEQFF.

This clone was counted a few times. Here the CDR3 reads CASSFTGLSNTEAFF. Here the CDR3 DNA reads TGTGCCAGCAGTTTCACGGGACTATCGAACACTGAAGCTTTCTTT. The chain couples TRBV6-5 to TRBJ1-1; maybe TRBD1 (5 bases). The CDR3 length is 15 residues. In germline, CDR1 is MNHEY, CDR2 SVGAGI. V lost 4 bases and J 1 base, leaving 13 bases between the germline ends.

V and J are TRBV4-3 and TRBJ2-5; 7 bases line up with TRBD2. Germline values: CDR1 LGHNA, CDR2 YSLEER. Losses at the gene ends were 4 bases for V and 5 bases for J; bases not matched to a gene: 4. The CDR3 totals 13 residues. CDR3 nucleotides: TGCGCCAGCAGCCCGGGGGGTGGGGAGACCCAGTACTTC. Translation: CASSPGGGETQYF.

Only a few counts were recorded for this clone. The rearrangement joins TRBV2 to TRBJ1-1; 8 bases are shared with TRBD1. With 3 bases clipped from V and 1 base from J, the junction kept 4 bases outside the gene matches. Germline lookup yields CDR1 SNHLY and CDR2 FYNNEI. The CDR3 extends over 15 amino acids. The CDR3 DNA reads TGTGCCAGCAGTGACGGACAGGGCGCGAACACTGAAGCTTTCTTT. Its protein product is CASSDGQGANTEAFF.

The V and J genes are TRBV10-3 and TRBJ1-4; no clear D. V shed 2 bases and J shed 8 bases, with 12 bases lying between them. Germline CDR1 is ENHRY and CDR2 is SYGVKD. The CDR3 contains 14 residues. CDR3 in amino acids: CAISEGETGEKLFF. The CDR3 DNA follows: TGTGCCATCAGTGAGGGAGAGACGGGGGAAAAACTGTTTTTT.

The chain uses TRBV5-1 and TRBJ2-5; 11 bases match TRBD2. This CDR3 region has 16 residues. The germline gives CDR1 SGHRS, CDR2 YFSETQ. Trimming removed 4 bases from V and 1 base from J; junction bases left unmatched: 6. The CDR3 sequence: CASSGGTSGPQETQYF. CDR3 nucleotide sequence: TGCGCCAGCAGCGGGGGGACTAGCGGCCCCCAAGAGACCCAGTACTTC.

The chain joins TRBV11-2 to TRBJ1-2; the D is unclear. V shed 4 bases and J shed 2 bases, with 14 bases lying between them. The CDR3 has 15 residues. The V gene's germline CDR1 is SGHAT and CDR2 FQNNGV. The CDR3 sequence is CASSYLGGQNYGYTF. The CDR3 region has the DNA TGTGCCAGCAGCTACCTTGGAGGGCAGAACTATGGCTACACCTTC.

This chain's CDR3 is CASSIEVGGAEAFF. The CDR3 DNA reads TGTGCCAGCAGTATCGAGGTCGGAGGGGCTGAAGCTTTCTTT. This chain uses TRBV6-5 with TRBJ1-1, with D possibly matching TRBD1 (5 bases). The CDR3 has 14 amino acids. V lost 5 bases to trimming and J lost 6 bases, with 16 bases between them. From germline, CDR1 is MNHEY and CDR2 SVGAGI.

This rearrangement joins TRBV7-8 to TRBJ2-1; 7 bases map to TRBD2. CDR3 length: 17 residues. Unmatched junction bases numbered 11, after V lost 5 bases and J lost 1 base. Germline V gives CDR1 SGHVS, CDR2 FQNEAQ. The CDR3 nucleotides read TGTGCCAGCAGCCTAGAGGTCGGCGGGAGTTCCTACAATGAGCAGTTCTTC. Amino acid sequence: CASSLEVGGSSYNEQFF. The whole variable domain, filled in from reference TRBV7-8 and TRBJ2-1, reads GAGVSQSPRYKVAKRGQDVALRCDPISGHVSLFWYQQALGQGPEFLTYFQNEAQLDKSGLPSDRFFAERPEGSVSTLKIQRTQQEDSAVYLCASSLEVGGSSYNEQFFGPGTRLTVL.

This sequence joins TRBV2 and TRBJ1-1; 7 bases are a match to TRBD1. Trimming took 8 bases from V and 0 from J; bases not matched to a gene: 9. CDR1 is SNHLY, CDR2 FYNNEI, per germline. The CDR3 has 15 amino acids. This chain's CDR3 is CASSNHRGLNTEAFF. The CDR3 DNA reads as TGTGCCAGCTCGAACCACAGGGGCCTGAACACTGAAGCTTTCTTT.

As concerns this clone: The same CDR3 is also encoded by other DNA sequences in this sample. The chain employs TRBV5-4 and TRBJ2-1, with 8 bases fitting TRBD2. With 5 bases clipped from V and 6 bases from J, the junction kept 4 bases outside the gene matches. Germline V gene data show CDR1 as SGHNT and CDR2 as YYREEE (reference sequence). The CDR3 covers 13 residues. The DNA for the CDR3 is TGTGCCAGCAGTCTAGCGGGCCCCAATGAGCAGTTCTTC. It specifies CASSLAGPNEQFF.

This rearrangement joins TRBV19 to TRBJ2-7, with D perhaps matching TRBD1 (5 bases). Trimming cost V 9 bases and J 5 bases, with 17 bases left between them. Per germline, CDR1 LNHDA and CDR2 SQIVND (reference sequence). This CDR3 is built from 13 residues. CDR3: CASRTREMDEQYF. The DNA for the CDR3 is TGTGCCAGCCGGACACGCGAAATGGACGAGCAGTACTTC. Combining the CDR3 with reference TRBV19 and TRBJ2-7 gives the whole variable domain DGGITQSPKYLFRKEGQNVTLSCEQNLNHDAMYWYRQDPGQGLRLIYYSQIVNDFQKGDIAEGYSVSREKKESFPLTVTSAQKNPTAFYLCASRTREMDEQYFGPGTRLTVT.

V and J are TRBV18 and TRBJ2-7; weak D call: TRBD2 (6 bases). This CDR3 is 12 amino acids long. The germline gives CDR1 KGHSH, CDR2 LQKENI. The ends were cut back, 6 bases at V and 4 bases at J, with 10 bases in the middle. The CDR3 DNA is TGTGCCAGCTCCCCCGCGGGGTACGAGCAGTACTTC. It translates to CASSPAGYEQYF.

The rearrangement links TRBV7-8 to TRBJ1-1; D is perhaps TRBD1 (5 bases). From germline, CDR1 is SGHVS and CDR2 FQNEAQ. The length of the CDR3 is 15 residues. V was clipped by 5 bases and J by 1 base, with 14 bases between them. CDR3 sequence reads: CASSIRRGWNTEAFF. CDR3 sequence (DNA): TGTGCCAGCAGCATTAGGAGGGGCTGGAACACTGAAGCTTTCTTT.

The chain recombines TRBV27 with TRBJ1-6; 9 bases align to TRBD1. The trim removed 6 bases at V and 5 bases at J, leaving 8 bases unmatched. Germline CDR1 is MNHEY and CDR2 is SMNVEV (reference sequence). The CDR3 has 16 amino acids. The CDR3 nucleotides are TGTGCCAGCAGGCTGGGGACAGGGAAACATAATTCACCCCTCCACTTT. It specifies CASRLGTGKHNSPLHF.

The rearrangement joins TRBV9 to TRBJ2-1; D perhaps matches TRBD2 (6 bases). Germline CDR1 SGDLS, CDR2 YYNGEE. Trimming took off 0 bases at V and 10 bases at J, with 17 bases between the two ends. The CDR3 consists of 15 residues. Here the CDR3 DNA reads TGTGCCAGCAGCGTAGAAGGAGGGACCGCCCGGGAGCAGTTCTTC. Translating gives CASSVEGGTAREQFF.

The chain carries TRBV28 and TRBJ1-1, with D maybe TRBD1 (6 bases). Trimming removed 2 bases from V and 1 base from J, with 14 bases in between. In germline, CDR1 is MDHEN, CDR2 SYDVKM. The CDR3 length is 16 residues. The CDR3 nucleotides read TGTGCCAGCAGTTTAGTCCAGGGGACGACGAACACTGAAGCTTTCTTT. Protein product: CASSLVQGTTNTEAFF.

The J gene is TRBJ2-7, the V gene TRBV19; the D gene is possibly TRBD1 (6 bases). Germline CDR1 reads LNHDA; CDR2 reads SQIVND (reference sequence). The CDR3 sequence is 12 residues long. V gave up 6 bases and J gave up 4 bases, with 10 bases separating them. As DNA, the CDR3 is TGTGCCAGTAGCACACAGGGTTACGAGCAGTACTTC. Protein: CASSTQGYEQYF.